This T cell receptor beta chain was found in a study of monozygotic twins with inflammatory bowel disease. The study, taken as a whole, reports: The data offered no way to tell different T cell subtypes apart. Among IBD patients, TCRbeta diversity (inverse Simpson) was lower than in healthy co-twins.

There were eight separate reactions per sample in which cDNA was made. For each CDR3 protein, TCRdb gives one entry from its re-call of the 5' RACE reads, without DNA. The sample table includes about 440,000 distinct CDR3 sequences. Points on this clonotype: Its antigen is not identified.

It was from whole blood, with no T cell sorting, that total RNA was isolated. Material for sequencing was blood. The sequence was collected from a human donor with ulcerative colitis or Crohn's disease, or a healthy co-twin of an affected twin (not recorded which).

The CDR3 protein is CASSLQHGLAGDNEQFF. The chain joins TRBV7-2 to TRBJ2-1; TCRdb calls TRBD2, which cannot be checked without DNA. The CDR3 has 17 amino acids. CDR1 is SGHTA and CDR2 is FQGNSA in the germline V gene.